This T cell receptor beta chain is drawn from a study of T cells in Graves' hyperthyroidism and ophthalmopathy. The CDR3 length is 14 residues. Trimming cost V 4 bases and J 0 bases, with 8 bases left between them. Germline V lookup: CDR1 SGHRS, CDR2 YFSETQ. RNA transcripts provided the source from which TCR beta CDR3 regions were amplified. An initial round of RT-PCR targeting the TCR CDR3 relied on the HTBI primer set. TCRdb redid the calling of the multiplex PCR reads with MiXCR, one entry per CDR3 protein. The sample records a few hundred thousand distinct CDR3 sequences, 25% being singletons. This sequence originates from a man aged 45-60 years with Graves' hyperthyroidism. The rearrangement uses TRBV5-1 and TRBJ2-4, with no clear D. Source material: blood. The CDR3 loop reads CASSPLLAKNIQYF. The CDR3 DNA reads TGCGCCAGCAGCCCCCTGCTAGCCAAAAACATTCAGTACTTC.